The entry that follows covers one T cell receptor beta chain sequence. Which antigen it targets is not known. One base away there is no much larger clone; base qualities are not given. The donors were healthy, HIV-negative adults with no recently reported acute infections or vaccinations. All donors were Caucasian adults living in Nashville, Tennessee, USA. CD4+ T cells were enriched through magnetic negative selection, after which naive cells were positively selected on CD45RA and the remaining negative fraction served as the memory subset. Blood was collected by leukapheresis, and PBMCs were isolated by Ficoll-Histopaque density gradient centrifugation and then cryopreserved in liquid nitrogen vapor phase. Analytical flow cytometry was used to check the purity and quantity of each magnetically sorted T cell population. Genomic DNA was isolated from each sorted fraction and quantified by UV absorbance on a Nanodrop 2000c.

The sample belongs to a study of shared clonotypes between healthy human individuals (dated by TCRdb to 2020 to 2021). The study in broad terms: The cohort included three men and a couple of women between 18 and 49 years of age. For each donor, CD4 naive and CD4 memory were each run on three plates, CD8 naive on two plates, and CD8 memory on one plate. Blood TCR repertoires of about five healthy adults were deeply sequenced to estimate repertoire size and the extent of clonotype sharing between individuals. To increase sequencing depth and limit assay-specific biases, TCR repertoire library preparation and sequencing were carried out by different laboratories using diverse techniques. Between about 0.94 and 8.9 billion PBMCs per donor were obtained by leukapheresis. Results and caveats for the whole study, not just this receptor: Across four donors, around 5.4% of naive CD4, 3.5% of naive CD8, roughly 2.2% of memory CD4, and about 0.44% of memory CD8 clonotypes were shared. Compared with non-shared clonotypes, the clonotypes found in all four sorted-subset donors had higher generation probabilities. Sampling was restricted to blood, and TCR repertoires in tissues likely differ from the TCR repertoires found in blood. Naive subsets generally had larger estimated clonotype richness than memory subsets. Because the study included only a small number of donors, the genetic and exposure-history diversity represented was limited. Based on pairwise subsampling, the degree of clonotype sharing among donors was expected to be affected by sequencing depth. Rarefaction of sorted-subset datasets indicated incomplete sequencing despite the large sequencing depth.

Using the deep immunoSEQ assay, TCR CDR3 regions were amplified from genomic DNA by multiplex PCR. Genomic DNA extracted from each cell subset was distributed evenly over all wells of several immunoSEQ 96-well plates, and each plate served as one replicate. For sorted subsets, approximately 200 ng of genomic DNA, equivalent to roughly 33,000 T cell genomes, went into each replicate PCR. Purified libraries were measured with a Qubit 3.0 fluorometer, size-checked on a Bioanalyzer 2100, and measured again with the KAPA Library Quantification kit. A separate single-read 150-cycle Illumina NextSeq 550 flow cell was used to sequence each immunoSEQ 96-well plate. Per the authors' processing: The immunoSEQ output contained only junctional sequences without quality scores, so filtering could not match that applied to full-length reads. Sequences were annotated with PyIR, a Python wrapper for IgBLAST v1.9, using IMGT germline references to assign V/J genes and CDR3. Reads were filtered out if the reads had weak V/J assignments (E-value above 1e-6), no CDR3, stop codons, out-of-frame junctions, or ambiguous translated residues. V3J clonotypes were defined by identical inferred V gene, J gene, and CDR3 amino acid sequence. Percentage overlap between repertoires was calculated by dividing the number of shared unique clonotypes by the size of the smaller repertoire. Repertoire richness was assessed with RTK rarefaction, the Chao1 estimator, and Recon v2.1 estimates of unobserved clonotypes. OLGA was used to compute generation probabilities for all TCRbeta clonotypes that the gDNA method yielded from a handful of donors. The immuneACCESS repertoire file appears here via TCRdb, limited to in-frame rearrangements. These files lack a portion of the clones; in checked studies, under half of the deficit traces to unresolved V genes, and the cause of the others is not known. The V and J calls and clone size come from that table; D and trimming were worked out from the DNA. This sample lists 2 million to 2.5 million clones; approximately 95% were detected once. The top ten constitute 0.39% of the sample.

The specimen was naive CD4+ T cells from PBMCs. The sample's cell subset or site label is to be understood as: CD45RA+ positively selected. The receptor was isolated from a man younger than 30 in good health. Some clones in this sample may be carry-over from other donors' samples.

In nucleotide form, the sequence is TGCGCCAGCAGCCAAGATTGGCTAGACGGGACCCAGTACTTC. This codes for CASSQDWLDGTQYF. The sequence is built from TRBV4-1 and TRBJ2-5; the D gene is not confidently resolved. The germline V gene sets CDR1 to MGHRA and CDR2 to YSYEKL. V lost 0 bases and J lost 7 bases; the stretch between them is 12 bases long. From the cysteine through the phenylalanine, the CDR3 covers 14 amino acids. Only the CDR3 region is kept as DNA, spanning 42 bases read in frame from base 1.